The T cell receptor beta chain described here comes from a study of early T cells in non-severe SARS-CoV-2 infection. On the study more broadly: Bulk RNA taken from unsorted whole blood was sequenced, leaving chains unpaired.

Each cDNA molecule carried a unique molecular identifier. TCRdb ran MiXCR on the 5' RACE reads and lists one entry per CDR3 protein. Found here are tens of thousands of distinct CDR3 sequences, around an eighth of them singletons; the top ten hold roughly 4%. Study results and limitations: CD4 and private specificities were missed by VDJdb matching, which favored anti-spike CD8 responses.

Details on this clonotype: Its target is not known.

The sequenced material came from whole blood. The sequence derives from an adult who was a healthcare worker with PCR-confirmed SARS-CoV-2 infection or an uninfected control (not recorded which).

CDR3 sequence: CSVATEKPGNTIYF. In DNA form, the CDR3 reads TGCAGCGTTGCGACTGAGAAACCTGGAAACACCATATATTTT. The rearrangement uses TRBV29-1 and TRBJ1-3, with D uncertain. Germline assignment: CDR1 SQVTM and CDR2 ANQGSEA. V dropped 4 bases and J dropped 2 bases, with 12 bases sitting between them. CDR3 size: 14 residues.